Each of the 4 T cell receptor beta chains below was sequenced from the same sample in a study of OX40 agonist ivuxolimab in advanced cancers. Sequenced by immunoSEQ multiplex PCR; TCRdb stores in-frame clones only, minus some. Of approximately 94,000 clones detected, around 90% appear once; the ten largest clones hold about 0.51%. The starting material was CD4+ or CD8+ T cells sorted from blood, obtained in a trial of the OX40 agonist ivuxolimab. The receptors were gathered from an adult with an advanced solid tumor such as melanoma, head and neck, liver or kidney cancer.

A few counts support this clone. The chain has TRBV12-1 and TRBJ2-2; no check of the table's D call, TRBD2, against the DNA was made. TRBV12-1 is annotated as a pseudogene. The length of the CDR3 is 16 residues. CDR3 DNA: TGTGCCAGCAGCTTTCGGCTAGCGGGGGTGGGCGGGGAGCTGTTTTTT. Its protein product is CASSFRLAGVGGELFF.

The chain couples TRBV2 to TRBJ1-1, with TRBD1 as a possible D gene (5 bases). The CDR3 has 12 residues. With 6 bases removed from V and 1 base from J, the gap between germline ends came to 6 bases. In germline, CDR1 is SNHLY, CDR2 FYNNEI. The chain's CDR3 is CASRDRNTEAFF. CDR3 nucleotide sequence: TGTGCCAGCAGAGACAGGAACACTGAAGCTTTCTTT.

This clone was seen just once. V gene TRBV15 combines with J gene TRBJ2-7, with 8 nucleotides matching TRBD2. Germline values: CDR1 LNHNV, CDR2 YYDKDF (reference sequence). The CDR3 spans 13 residues. V trimming: 1 base; J trimming: 6 bases; junction bases outside the gene matches: 2. CDR3 in amino acids: CATSRGAGGEQYF. The CDR3, as DNA: TGTGCCACCAGCAGAGGGGCGGGGGGCGAGCAGTACTTC. The full variable domain, with the rest looked up from reference TRBV15 and TRBJ2-7, is DAMVIQNPRYQVTQFGKPVTLSCSQTLNHNVMYWYQQKSSQAPKLLFHYYDKDFNNEADTPDNFQSRRPNTSFCFLDIRSPGLGDTAMYLCATSRGAGGEQYFGPGTRLTVT.

The V and J genes are TRBV11-2 and TRBJ2-7, with 8 nucleotides matching TRBD2. Germline trimming cut 5 bases from V and 0 bases from J; bases unmatched to any gene: 3. The CDR3 totals 14 residues. Germline CDR1 SGHAT, CDR2 FQNNGV. This chain's CDR3 is CASSTGTSSYEQYF. CDR3 bases: TGTGCCAGCAGCACCGGGACTAGCTCCTACGAGCAGTACTTC.